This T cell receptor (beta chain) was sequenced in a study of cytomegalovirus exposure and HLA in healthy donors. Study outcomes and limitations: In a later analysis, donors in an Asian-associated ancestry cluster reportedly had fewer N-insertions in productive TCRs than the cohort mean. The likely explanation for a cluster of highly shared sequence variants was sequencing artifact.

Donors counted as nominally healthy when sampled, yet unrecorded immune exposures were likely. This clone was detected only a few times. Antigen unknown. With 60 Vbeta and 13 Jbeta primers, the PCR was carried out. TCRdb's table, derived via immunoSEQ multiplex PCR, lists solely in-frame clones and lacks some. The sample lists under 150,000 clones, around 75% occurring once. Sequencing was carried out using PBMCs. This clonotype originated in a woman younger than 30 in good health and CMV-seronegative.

CDR3 coding DNA: TGTGCCACCAGGGGGGGGCAAGCTTTCTTT. Its protein product is CATRGGQAFF. V and J are TRBV28 and TRBJ1-1; TRBD1 matches 7 bases. J gave up 9 bases and V 10 bases, and 5 bases lay outside the gene matches. The CDR3 length is 10 residues. Germline V gene sequence: CDR1 MDHEN, CDR2 SYDVKM.